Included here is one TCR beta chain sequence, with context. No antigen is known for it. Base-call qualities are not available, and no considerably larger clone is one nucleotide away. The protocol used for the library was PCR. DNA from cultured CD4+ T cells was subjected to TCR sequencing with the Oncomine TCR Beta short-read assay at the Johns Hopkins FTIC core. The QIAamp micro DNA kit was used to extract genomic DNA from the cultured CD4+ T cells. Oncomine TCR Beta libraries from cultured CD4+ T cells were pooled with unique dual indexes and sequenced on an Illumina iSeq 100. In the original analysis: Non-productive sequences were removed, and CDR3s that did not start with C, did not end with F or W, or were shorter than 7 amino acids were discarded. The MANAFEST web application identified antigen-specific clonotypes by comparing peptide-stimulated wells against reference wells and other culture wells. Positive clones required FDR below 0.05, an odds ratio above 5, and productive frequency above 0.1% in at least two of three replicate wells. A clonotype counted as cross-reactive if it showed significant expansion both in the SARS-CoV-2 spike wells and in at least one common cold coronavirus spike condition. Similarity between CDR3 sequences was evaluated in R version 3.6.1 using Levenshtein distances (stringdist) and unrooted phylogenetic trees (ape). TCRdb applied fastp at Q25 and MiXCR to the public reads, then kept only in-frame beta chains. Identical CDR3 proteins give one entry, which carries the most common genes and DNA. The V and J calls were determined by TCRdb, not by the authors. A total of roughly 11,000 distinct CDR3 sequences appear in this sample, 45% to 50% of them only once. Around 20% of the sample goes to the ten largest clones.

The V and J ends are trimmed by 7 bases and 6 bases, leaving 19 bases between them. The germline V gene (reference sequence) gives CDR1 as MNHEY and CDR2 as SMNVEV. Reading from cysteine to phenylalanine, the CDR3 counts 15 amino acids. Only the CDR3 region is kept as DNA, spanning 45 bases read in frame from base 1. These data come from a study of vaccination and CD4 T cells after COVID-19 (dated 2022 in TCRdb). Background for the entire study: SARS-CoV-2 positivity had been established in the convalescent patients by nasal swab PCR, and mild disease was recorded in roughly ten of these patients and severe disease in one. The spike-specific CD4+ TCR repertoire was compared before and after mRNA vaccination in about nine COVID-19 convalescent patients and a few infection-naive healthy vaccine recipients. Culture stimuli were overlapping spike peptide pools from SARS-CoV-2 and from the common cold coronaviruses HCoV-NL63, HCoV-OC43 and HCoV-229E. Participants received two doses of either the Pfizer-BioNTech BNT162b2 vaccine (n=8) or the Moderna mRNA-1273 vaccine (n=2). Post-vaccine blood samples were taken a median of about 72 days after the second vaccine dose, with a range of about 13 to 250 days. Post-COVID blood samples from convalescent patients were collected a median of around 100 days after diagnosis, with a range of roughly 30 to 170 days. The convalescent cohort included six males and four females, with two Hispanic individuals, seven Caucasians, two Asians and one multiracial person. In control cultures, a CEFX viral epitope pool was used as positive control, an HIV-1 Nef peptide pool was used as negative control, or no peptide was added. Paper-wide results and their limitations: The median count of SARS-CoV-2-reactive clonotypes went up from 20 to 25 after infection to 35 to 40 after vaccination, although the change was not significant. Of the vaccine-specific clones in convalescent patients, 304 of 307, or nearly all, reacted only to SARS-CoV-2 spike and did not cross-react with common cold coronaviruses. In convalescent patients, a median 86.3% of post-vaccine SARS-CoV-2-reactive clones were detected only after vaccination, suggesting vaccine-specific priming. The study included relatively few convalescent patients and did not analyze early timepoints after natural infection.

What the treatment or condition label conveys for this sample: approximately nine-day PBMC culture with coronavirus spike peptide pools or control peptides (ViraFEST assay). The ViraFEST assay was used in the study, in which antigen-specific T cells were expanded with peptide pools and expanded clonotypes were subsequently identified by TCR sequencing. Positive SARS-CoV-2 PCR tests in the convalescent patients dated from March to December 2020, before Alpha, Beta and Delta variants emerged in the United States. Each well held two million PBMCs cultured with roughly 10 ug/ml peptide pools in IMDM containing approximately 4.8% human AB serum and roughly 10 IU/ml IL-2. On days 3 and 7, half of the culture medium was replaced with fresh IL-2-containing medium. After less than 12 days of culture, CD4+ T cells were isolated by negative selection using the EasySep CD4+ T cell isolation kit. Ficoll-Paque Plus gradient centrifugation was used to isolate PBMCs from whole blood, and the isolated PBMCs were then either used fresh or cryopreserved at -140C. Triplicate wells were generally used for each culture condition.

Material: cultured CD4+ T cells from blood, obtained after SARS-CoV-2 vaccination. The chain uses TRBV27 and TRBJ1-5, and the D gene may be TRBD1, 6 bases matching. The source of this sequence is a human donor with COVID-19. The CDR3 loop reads CASNQGPPWSQPQHF. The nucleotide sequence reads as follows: TGTGCCAGCAACCAGGGGCCCCCCTGGAGTCAGCCCCAGCATTTT.